This TCR beta chain came from a study of blood T cell repertoires in COVID-19. Overall study: T cells, B-cell-depleted T cells, or PBMCs provided the cDNA or gDNA that served as material.

The assay was immunoSEQ multiplex PCR, and TCRdb's table has in-frame clones only and misses some. The repertoire consists of fewer than 250,000 clones, with about nine tenths occurring once and the leading ten covering about 0.8%. V lost 4 bases and J lost 3, with 12 bases in between. This CDR3 is 14 amino acids long. The germline gives CDR1 LGHDT, CDR2 YNNKEL (reference sequence). The gene calls are TRBV3-1 (or the pseudogene TRBV3-2) and TRBJ1-2; a weak D match, TRBD1 (5 bases). The TCR comes from a man aged 30 to 39 with COVID-19, enrolled during active disease. Sample: peripheral blood. CDR3 nucleotides: TGTGCCAGCAGCCCCCCCGGGGGAGACTATGGCTACACCTTC. Translation gives CASSPPGGDYGYTF.